These 24 T cell receptor beta chains were all obtained from the same sample, sequenced in a study of blood T cell repertoires in COVID-19. Assay used: immunoSEQ multiplex PCR; TCRdb lists only in-frame clones, some missing. Counted here are under 300,000 clones, around 84% occurring once; the ten biggest clones make up more than 6.5%. The material sequenced was peripheral blood. The receptors originated from a woman in her sixties or seventies with active or convalescent COVID-19.

The V call is TRBV10-3, the J call TRBJ1-4; the D gene is possibly TRBD1 (5 bases). The V gene lost 10 bases and the J gene lost 7 bases, with 16 bases spanning the gap. Germline CDR1 is ENHRY and CDR2 is SYGVKD. The CDR3 extends over 13 amino acids. The DNA of the CDR3 is TGTGCCACCGCACCAGGGAATGGTGAAAAACTGTTTTTT. Translated: CATAPGNGEKLFF.

This chain joins TRBV2 and TRBJ1-3, with 10 positions matching TRBD1. The ends lost 6 bases at V and 0 bases at J; junction bases unmatched: 11. This CDR3 is 18 amino acids long. Germline-derived CDR1 and CDR2 are SNHLY and FYNNEI. CDR3 bases: TGTGCCAGCAGACGGACAGGGGGGACTTCGAACTCTGGAAACACCATATATTTT. Amino acids: CASRRTGGTSNSGNTIYF.

The rearrangement links TRBV24-1 to TRBJ2-3, with D possibly TRBD2 on 5 matching bases. This CDR3 contains 14 residues. With 4 bases removed from V and 4 bases from J, the gap between germline ends came to 11 bases. CDR1 and CDR2 from the germline V gene are KGHDR and SFDVKD. The CDR3 region has the DNA TGTGCCACCAGTGAAGGGAGCATTTCAGATACGCAGTATTTT. Translated, it gives CATSEGSISDTQYF.

This rearrangement joins TRBV18 to TRBJ1-3; D may be TRBD1 (6 bases). Trimming cost V 3 bases and J 2 bases, with 20 bases left between them. CDR1 KGHSH and CDR2 LQKENI come from the germline V gene. The CDR3 is 18 amino acids. For the CDR3, the DNA is TGTGCCAGCTCACCCCCAATCGGACAGAAAGGGCCTGGAAACACCATATATTTT. This codes for CASSPPIGQKGPGNTIYF.

The chain carries TRBV6-5 and TRBJ1-6, with TRBD1 as a possible D gene (6 bases). CDR1 is MNHEY, CDR2 SVGAGI, per germline. Trimming cost V 5 bases and J 15 bases, with 20 bases left between them. There are 14 residues in the CDR3. This CDR3 is CASSSDRLKALLHF. CDR3 DNA sequence: TGTGCCAGCAGTAGCGACAGGTTAAAGGCACTCCTCCACTTT.

The chain carries TRBV6-2 or TRBV6-3 and TRBJ1-2; no reliable D call. Germline V gene data show CDR1 as MNHEY and CDR2 as SVGEGT. This CDR3 region has 11 residues. V dropped 5 bases and J dropped 8 bases, with 9 bases sitting between them. The CDR3 DNA is TGTGCCAGCAGTACCCCCGGGGGCTACACCTTC. Translated: CASSTPGGYTF.

This clone appeared once. The chain joins TRBV2 to TRBJ1-5; 7 bases align to TRBD1. The germline V gene has CDR1 SNHLY and CDR2 FYNNEI. The CDR3 is 13 residues long. V lost 10 bases and J lost 4; bases outside the gene matches: 7. The CDR3 coding sequence is TGTGCCACCAGGGGGACAGAGAATCAGCCCCAGCATTTT. Amino acids: CATRGTENQPQHF. Looking up the rest from reference TRBV2 and TRBJ1-5 gives the full variable domain: EPEVTQTPSHQVTQMGQEVILRCVPISNHLYFYWYRQILGQKVEFLVSFYNNEISEKSEIFDDQFSVERPDGSNFTLKIRSTKLEDSAMYFCATRGTENQPQHFGDGTRLSIL.

The genes are TRBV9 and TRBJ2-5; 7 positions match TRBD1. V lost 3 bases, J lost 5 bases, and 4 bases stayed unmatched. Germline V gene data show CDR1 as SGDLS and CDR2 as YYNGEE. This CDR3 has 13 amino acids. The CDR3 here is CASSETGTETQYF. CDR3 sequence (DNA): TGTGCCAGCAGCGAGACAGGGACGGAGACCCAGTACTTC.

The J gene is TRBJ1-4, the V gene TRBV27; 7 positions agree with TRBD1. Germline CDR1 reads MNHEY; CDR2 reads SMNVEV (reference sequence). This CDR3 has 14 amino acids. J gave up 4 bases and V 6 bases, and 5 bases lay outside the gene matches. CDR3: CASRRTGNNEKLFF. CDR3 sequence (DNA): TGTGCCAGCAGGAGGACAGGCAATAATGAAAAACTGTTTTTT.

The rearrangement links TRBV7-8 to TRBJ1-5, with D perhaps matching TRBD1 (6 bases). Germline loops: CDR1 SGHVS, CDR2 FQNEAQ. The CDR3 is made up of 14 amino acids. Trimming stripped 3 bases from V and 7 bases from J, with 13 bases between. CDR3 loop: CASSFLGAEQPQHF. In DNA form, the CDR3 reads TGTGCCAGCAGCTTTTTGGGGGCAGAACAGCCCCAGCATTTT. The whole variable domain, remainder taken from reference TRBV7-8 and TRBJ1-5, is GAGVSQSPRYKVAKRGQDVALRCDPISGHVSLFWYQQALGQGPEFLTYFQNEAQLDKSGLPSDRFFAERPEGSVSTLKIQRTQQEDSAVYLCASSFLGAEQPQHFGDGTRLSIL.

V is TRBV24-1 and J is TRBJ1-1; possible D gene TRBD1, 5 bases. This CDR3 contains 16 residues. V shed 2 bases and J shed 1 base, with 13 bases lying between them. Germline assignment: CDR1 KGHDR and CDR2 SFDVKD. This CDR3 is CATSDSSGRRNTEAFF. In DNA, the CDR3 is TGTGCCACCAGTGATTCGTCAGGGAGGAGGAACACTGAAGCTTTCTTT.

This chain links TRBV5-8 with TRBJ2-1, with 9 bases that match TRBD1. The CDR3 is made up of 14 amino acids. Unmatched junction bases numbered 10, after V lost 9 bases and J lost 6 bases. Germline CDR1 reads SGHTS; CDR2 reads YDEGEE. This chain's CDR3 is CANHAGQGSNEQFF. The DNA of the CDR3 is TGTGCCAACCACGCGGGACAGGGTTCCAATGAGCAGTTCTTC.

This clone was counted a single time. The chain carries TRBV5-4 and TRBJ2-1; D is perhaps TRBD1 (6 bases). CDR1 is SGHNT and CDR2 is YYREEE in the germline V gene (reference sequence). Trimming took 1 base from V and 6 from J, leaving 14 bases between them. The CDR3 covers 15 residues. CDR3: CASSLKGVTINEQFF. The CDR3 region has the DNA TGTGCCAGCAGCTTGAAGGGGGTGACGATCAATGAGCAGTTCTTC.

V and J are TRBV6-2 or TRBV6-3 and TRBJ2-1, with a weak D call TRBD2 (6 bases). In germline, CDR1 is MNHEY, CDR2 SVGEGT. CDR3 size: 14 residues. With 6 bases removed from V and 2 bases from J, the gap between germline ends came to 11 bases. The CDR3 reads CASSLLAAYNEQFF. The CDR3 DNA reads as TGTGCCAGCAGCCTACTAGCAGCCTACAATGAGCAGTTCTTC.

The chain combines TRBV27 with TRBJ2-3; TRBD1 matches at 7 bases. Germline lookup yields CDR1 MNHEY and CDR2 SMNVEV (reference sequence). The CDR3 is made up of 13 amino acids. The ends lost 6 bases at V and 2 bases at J; junction bases unmatched: 2. The CDR3 bases are TGTGCCAGCAGAGGGGGCCTCACAGATACGCAGTATTTT. This codes for CASRGGLTDTQYF.

V and J are TRBV3-1 (or the pseudogene TRBV3-2) and TRBJ1-3; TRBD1 might be the D (6 bases). Germline CDR1 and CDR2: LGHDT and YNNKEL (reference sequence). Trimming cost V 4 bases and J 4 bases, with 23 bases left between them. The CDR3 has 18 residues. The CDR3 here is CASSPTGHLLIRGNTIYF. Written as DNA, the CDR3 is TGTGCCAGCAGCCCAACGGGACACCTATTGATTCGCGGAAACACCATATATTTT.

Written as DNA, the CDR3 is TGTGCCAGCAGCAGGGGACAGAACTACGAGCAGTACTTC. Residues: CASSRGQNYEQYF. This rearrangement joins TRBV7-9 to TRBJ2-7; 7 positions match TRBD1. With V trimmed by 5 bases and J by 3 bases, 4 bases remained unmatched. Per germline, CDR1 SEHNR and CDR2 FQNEAQ (reference sequence). The CDR3 has 13 amino acids.

Comments on this clone: The same CDR3 arises from other DNA sequences in this sample as well. This chain links TRBV10-1 with TRBJ1-1; weak D call: TRBD1 (5 bases). Germline V gene lookup returns CDR1 WNHNN and CDR2 SYGVQD (reference sequence). Trimming cost V 5 bases and J 1 base, with 5 bases left between them. The CDR3 covers 12 residues. The CDR3 region is CASSTGNTEAFF. The CDR3 DNA reads TGCGCCAGCAGTACAGGGAACACTGAAGCTTTCTTT.

The rearrangement joins TRBV6-5 to TRBJ2-7; D gene ambiguous. CDR1 and CDR2 from the germline V gene are MNHEY and SVGAGI. The CDR3 totals 12 residues. The ends were cut back, 6 bases at V and 3 bases at J, with 9 bases in the middle. In DNA, the CDR3 is TGTGCCAGCAGAACCACAGACTACGAGCAGTACTTC. Amino acids: CASRTTDYEQYF.

The chain links TRBV5-6 to TRBJ2-7; 7 bases align to TRBD1. Per germline, CDR1 SGHDT and CDR2 YYEEEE. CDR3 length: 14 residues. V gave up 0 bases and J gave up 4 bases; unmatched junction bases: 4. In nucleotides, the CDR3 is TGTGCCAGCAGCTTGGAGAGGGGGCTTTACGAGCAGTACTTC. It encodes CASSLERGLYEQYF.

A word on this clone: Other DNA sequences in this sample translate to the same CDR3. The V call is TRBV12-3 or TRBV12-4, the J call TRBJ1-1, with D maybe TRBD1 (6 bases). V was trimmed by 6 bases and J by 5 bases, leaving 10 bases between them. The CDR3 is 12 residues long. The CDR3 here is CASSLRGTEAFF. The CDR3 DNA follows: TGTGCCAGCAGCCTCAGGGGTACTGAAGCTTTCTTT.

This chain uses TRBV6-2 or TRBV6-3 with TRBJ1-6; no clear D gene. Germline-derived CDR1 and CDR2 are MNHEY and SVGEGT. CDR3 length equals 13 residues. V lost 4 bases to trimming and J lost 10 bases, with 11 bases between them. The DNA of the CDR3 is TGTGCCAGCAGTTGGCAGGAAAAATCACCCCTCCACTTT. Translating it yields CASSWQEKSPLHF.

The chain couples TRBV28 to TRBJ1-2, with 7 bases fitting TRBD1. This CDR3 comprises 12 residues. Trimming removed 6 bases from V and 4 bases from J; junction bases left unmatched: 2. Germline V CDR1 and CDR2: MDHEN, SYDVKM. In DNA, the CDR3 is TGTGCCAGCAGGGGACAGACCTATGGCTACACCTTC. Amino acids: CASRGQTYGYTF.

The chain carries TRBV5-6 and TRBJ2-1; 10 bases are a match to TRBD2. The CDR3 sequence is 16 residues long. Per germline, CDR1 SGHDT and CDR2 YYEEEE. Germline trimming cut 6 bases from V and 4 bases from J; bases unmatched to any gene: 10. DNA for the CDR3: TGTGCCAGCATCCATTCGACTAGCGGGTCGTACAATGAGCAGTTCTTC. The encoded protein is CASIHSTSGSYNEQFF.